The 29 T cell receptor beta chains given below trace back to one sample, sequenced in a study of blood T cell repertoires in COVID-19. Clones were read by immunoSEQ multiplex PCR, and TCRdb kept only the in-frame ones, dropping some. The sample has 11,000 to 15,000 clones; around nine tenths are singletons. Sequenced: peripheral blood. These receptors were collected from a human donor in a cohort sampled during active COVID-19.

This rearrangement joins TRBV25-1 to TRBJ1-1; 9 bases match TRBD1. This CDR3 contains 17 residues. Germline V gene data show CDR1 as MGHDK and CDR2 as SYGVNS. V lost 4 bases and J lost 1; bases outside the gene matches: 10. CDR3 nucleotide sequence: TGTGCCAGCAGTGTCCAAGCCGGGACAGGGCAGAACACTGAAGCTTTCTTT. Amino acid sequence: CASSVQAGTGQNTEAFF.

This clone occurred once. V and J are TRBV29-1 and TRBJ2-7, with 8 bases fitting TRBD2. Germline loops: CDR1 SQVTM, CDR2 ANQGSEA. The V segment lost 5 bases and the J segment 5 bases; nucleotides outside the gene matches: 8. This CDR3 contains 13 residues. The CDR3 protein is CSVRGGERNEQYF. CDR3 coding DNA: TGCAGCGTTCGGGGGGGAGAGCGGAACGAGCAGTACTTC.

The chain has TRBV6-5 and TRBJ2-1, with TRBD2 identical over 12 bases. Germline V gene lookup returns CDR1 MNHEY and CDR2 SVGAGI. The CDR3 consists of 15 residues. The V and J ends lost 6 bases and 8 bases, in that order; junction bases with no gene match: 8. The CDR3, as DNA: TGTGCCAGCAGCACTCTAGCGGGGGGGCTTTATGAGCAGTTCTTC. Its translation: CASSTLAGGLYEQFF.

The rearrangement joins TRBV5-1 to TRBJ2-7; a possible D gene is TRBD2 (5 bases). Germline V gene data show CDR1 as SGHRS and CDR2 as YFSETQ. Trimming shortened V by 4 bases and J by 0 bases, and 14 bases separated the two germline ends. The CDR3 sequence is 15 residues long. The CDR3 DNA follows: TGCGCCAGCAGCGTAGACGGGAAAGTCTCCTACGAGCAGTACTTC. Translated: CASSVDGKVSYEQYF.

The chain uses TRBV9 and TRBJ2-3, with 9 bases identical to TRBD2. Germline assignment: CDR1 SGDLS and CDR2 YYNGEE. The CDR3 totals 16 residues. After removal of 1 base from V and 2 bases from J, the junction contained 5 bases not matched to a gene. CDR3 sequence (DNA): TGTGCCAGCAGCGTACCCTTAGCGGGGGCCACAGATACGCAGTATTTT. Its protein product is CASSVPLAGATDTQYF.

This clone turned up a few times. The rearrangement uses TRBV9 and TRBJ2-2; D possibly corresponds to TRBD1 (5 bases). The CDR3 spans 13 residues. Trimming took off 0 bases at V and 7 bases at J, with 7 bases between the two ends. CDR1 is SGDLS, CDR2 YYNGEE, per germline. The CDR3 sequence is CASSVEGFGELFF. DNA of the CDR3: TGTGCCAGCAGCGTAGAGGGGTTCGGGGAGCTGTTTTTT.

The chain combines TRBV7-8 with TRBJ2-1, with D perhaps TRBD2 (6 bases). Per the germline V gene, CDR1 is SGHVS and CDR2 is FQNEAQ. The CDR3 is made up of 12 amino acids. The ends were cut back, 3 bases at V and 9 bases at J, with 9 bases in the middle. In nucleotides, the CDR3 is TGTGCCAGCAGCTTGGGGACTCCTGAGCAGTTCTTC. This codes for CASSLGTPEQFF.

The chain's CDR3 is CASSLGLINGEDGNTIYF. Here the CDR3 DNA reads TGTGCCAGCAGCTTAGGCCTAATCAACGGGGAGGACGGAAACACCATATATTTT. The rearrangement joins TRBV13 to TRBJ1-3; D unresolved. Germline V gene data show CDR1 as PRHDT and CDR2 as FYEKMQ (reference sequence). Trimming took off 0 bases at V and 4 bases at J, with 19 bases between the two ends. The CDR3 runs to 18 residues.

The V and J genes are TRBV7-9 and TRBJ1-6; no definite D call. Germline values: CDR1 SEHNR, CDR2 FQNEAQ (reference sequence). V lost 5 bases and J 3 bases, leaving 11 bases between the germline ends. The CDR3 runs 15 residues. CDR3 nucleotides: TGTGCCAGCAGCCACGTGGCTGACTATAATTCACCCCTCCACTTT. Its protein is CASSHVADYNSPLHF.

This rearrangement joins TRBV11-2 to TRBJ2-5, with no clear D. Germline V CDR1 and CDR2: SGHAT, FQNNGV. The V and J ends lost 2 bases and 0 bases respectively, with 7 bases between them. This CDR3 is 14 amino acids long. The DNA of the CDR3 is TGTGCCAGCAGCTTACACTCGGACCAAGAGACCCAGTACTTC. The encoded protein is CASSLHSDQETQYF.

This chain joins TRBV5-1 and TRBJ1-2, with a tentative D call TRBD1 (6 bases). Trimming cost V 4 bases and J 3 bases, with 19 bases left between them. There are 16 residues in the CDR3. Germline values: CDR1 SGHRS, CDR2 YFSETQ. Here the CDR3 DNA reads TGCGCCAGCAGCCCCAAAGGACAGATGATTCACTATGGCTACACCTTC. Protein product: CASSPKGQMIHYGYTF.

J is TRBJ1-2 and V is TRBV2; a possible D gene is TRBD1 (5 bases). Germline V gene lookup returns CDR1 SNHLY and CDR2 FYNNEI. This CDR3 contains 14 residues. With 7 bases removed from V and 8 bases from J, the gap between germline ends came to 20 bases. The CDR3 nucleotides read TGTGCCAGCAATGGGGACTCCACCGCCGAGGGCTACACCTTC. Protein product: CASNGDSTAEGYTF. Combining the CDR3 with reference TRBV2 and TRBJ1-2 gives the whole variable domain EPEVTQTPSHQVTQMGQEVILRCVPISNHLYFYWYRQILGQKVEFLVSFYNNEISEKSEIFDDQFSVERPDGSNFTLKIRSTKLEDSAMYFCASNGDSTAEGYTFGSGTRLTVV.

CDR3: CASSTLGTGGTDTQYF. CDR3 nucleotides: TGTGCCAGCAGCACCCTAGGGACAGGGGGAACAGATACGCAGTATTTT. The chain has TRBV7-9 and TRBJ2-3, with TRBD1 identical over 11 bases. The J segment lost 3 bases and the V segment lost 5 bases, leaving 7 bases of the junction unmatched. In germline, CDR1 is SEHNR, CDR2 FQNEAQ (reference sequence). This CDR3 is built from 16 residues.

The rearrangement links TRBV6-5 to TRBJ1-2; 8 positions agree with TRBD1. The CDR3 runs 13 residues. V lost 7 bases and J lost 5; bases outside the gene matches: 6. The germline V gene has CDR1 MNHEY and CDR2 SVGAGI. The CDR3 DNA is TGTGCCAGCACCCGGACAGGGTTATATGGCTACACCTTC. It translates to CASTRTGLYGYTF.

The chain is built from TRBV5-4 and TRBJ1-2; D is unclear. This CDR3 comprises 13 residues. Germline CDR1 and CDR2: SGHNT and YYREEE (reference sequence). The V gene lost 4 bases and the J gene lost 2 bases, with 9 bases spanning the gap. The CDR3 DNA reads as TGTGCCAGCAGCATGGAGAGGAACTATGGCTACACCTTC. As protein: CASSMERNYGYTF. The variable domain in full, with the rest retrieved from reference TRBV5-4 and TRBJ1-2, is ETGVTQSPTHLIKTRGQQVTLRCSSQSGHNTVSWYQQALGQGPQFIFQYYREEENGRGNFPPRFSGLQFPNYSSELNVNALELDDSALYLCASSMERNYGYTFGSGTRLTVV.

CDR3 nucleotide sequence: TGTGCCAGCAGCTTAGGGCGGGCGAAGCCCTCCTATAATTCACCCCTCCACTTT. Translated: CASSLGRAKPSYNSPLHF. The chain has TRBV11-2 and TRBJ1-6; D ambiguous. This CDR3 has 18 residues. V lost 1 base and J 0 bases, leaving 13 bases between the germline ends. CDR1 is SGHAT, CDR2 FQNNGV, per germline.

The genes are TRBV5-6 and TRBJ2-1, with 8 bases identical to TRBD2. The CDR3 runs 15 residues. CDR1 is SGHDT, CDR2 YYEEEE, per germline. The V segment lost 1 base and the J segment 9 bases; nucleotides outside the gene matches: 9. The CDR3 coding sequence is TGTGCCAGCAGCTTGATGGGACTAGTAACTGCTGAGCAGTTCTTC. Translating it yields CASSLMGLVTAEQFF.

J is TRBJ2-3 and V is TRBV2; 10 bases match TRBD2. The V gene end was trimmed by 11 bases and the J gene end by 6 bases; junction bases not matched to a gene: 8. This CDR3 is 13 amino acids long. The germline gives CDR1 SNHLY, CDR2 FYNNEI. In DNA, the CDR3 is TGTGCCGGCTCGAGCGGGGGGGCCGATACGCAGTATTTT. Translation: CAGSSGGADTQYF.

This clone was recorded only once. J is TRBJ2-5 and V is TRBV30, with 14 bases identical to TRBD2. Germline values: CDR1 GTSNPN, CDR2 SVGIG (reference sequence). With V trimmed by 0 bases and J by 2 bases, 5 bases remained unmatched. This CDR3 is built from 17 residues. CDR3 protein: CAWSVMGTSGGQETQYF. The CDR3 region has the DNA TGTGCCTGGAGTGTAATGGGGACTAGCGGGGGACAAGAGACCCAGTACTTC.

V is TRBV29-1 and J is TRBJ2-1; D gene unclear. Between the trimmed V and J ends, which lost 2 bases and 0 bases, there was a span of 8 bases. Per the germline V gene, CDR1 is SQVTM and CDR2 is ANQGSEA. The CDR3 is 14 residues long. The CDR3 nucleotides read TGCAGCGTTGAATACGCTATCTCCTACAATGAGCAGTTCTTC. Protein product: CSVEYAISYNEQFF.

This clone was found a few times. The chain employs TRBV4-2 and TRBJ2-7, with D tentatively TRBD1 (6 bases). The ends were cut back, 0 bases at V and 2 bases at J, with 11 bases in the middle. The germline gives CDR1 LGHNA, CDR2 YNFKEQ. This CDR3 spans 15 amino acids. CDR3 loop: CASSQDRTGTYEQYF. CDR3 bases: TGTGCCAGCAGCCAAGATCGTACAGGGACCTACGAGCAGTACTTC.

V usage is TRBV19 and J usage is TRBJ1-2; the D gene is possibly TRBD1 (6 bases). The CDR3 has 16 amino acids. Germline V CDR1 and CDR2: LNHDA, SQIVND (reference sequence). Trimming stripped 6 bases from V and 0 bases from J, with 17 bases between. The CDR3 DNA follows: TGTGCCAGTAGACCCCCGACAGGTTCAGCTAACTATGGCTACACCTTC. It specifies CASRPPTGSANYGYTF.

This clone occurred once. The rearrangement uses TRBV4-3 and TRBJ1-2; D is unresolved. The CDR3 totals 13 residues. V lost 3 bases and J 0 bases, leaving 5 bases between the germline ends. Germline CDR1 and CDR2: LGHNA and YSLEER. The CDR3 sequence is CASSQSSNYGYTF. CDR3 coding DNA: TGCGCCAGCAGCCAGTCCTCTAACTATGGCTACACCTTC.

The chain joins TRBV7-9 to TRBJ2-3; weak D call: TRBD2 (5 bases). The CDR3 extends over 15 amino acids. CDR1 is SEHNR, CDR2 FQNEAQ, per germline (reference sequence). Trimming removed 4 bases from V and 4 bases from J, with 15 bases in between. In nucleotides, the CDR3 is TGTGCCAGCAGCTCTCCTACTAGTTTCCCAGATACGCAGTATTTT. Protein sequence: CASSSPTSFPDTQYF.

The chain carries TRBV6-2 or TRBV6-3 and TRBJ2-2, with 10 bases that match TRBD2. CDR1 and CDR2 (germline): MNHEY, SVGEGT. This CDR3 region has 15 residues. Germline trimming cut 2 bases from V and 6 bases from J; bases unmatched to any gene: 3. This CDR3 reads CASSYNLAGAGELFF. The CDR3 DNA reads TGTGCCAGCAGTTACAACCTAGCGGGAGCCGGGGAGCTGTTTTTT.

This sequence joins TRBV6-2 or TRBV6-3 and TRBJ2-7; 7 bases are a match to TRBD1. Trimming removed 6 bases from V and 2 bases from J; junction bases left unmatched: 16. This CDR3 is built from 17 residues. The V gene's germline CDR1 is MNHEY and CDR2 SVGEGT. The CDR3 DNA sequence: TGTGCCAGCAGCTTCCCCCCTGACGGGACAGCGCCCTACGAGCAGTACTTC. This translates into CASSFPPDGTAPYEQYF.

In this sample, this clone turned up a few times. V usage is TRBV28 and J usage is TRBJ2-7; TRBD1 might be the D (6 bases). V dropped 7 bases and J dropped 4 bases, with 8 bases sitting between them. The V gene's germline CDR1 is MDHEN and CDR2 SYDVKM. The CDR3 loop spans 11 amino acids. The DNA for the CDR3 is TGTGCCAGCAACCAGGGGTACGAGCAGTACTTC. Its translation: CASNQGYEQYF.

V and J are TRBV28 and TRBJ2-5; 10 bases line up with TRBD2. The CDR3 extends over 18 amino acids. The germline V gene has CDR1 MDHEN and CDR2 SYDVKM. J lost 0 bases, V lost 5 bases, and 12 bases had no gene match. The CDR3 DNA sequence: TGTGCCAGCAGTCCCTGGACTAGCGGCGATTTATACCAAGAGACCCAGTACTTC. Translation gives CASSPWTSGDLYQETQYF.

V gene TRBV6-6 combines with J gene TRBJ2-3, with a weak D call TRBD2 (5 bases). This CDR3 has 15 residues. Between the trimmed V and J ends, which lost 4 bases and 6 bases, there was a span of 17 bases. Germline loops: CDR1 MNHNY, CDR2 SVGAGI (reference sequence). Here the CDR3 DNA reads TGTGCCAGCAGTTCTATGCAGGACGTAGCGGATACGCAGTATTTT. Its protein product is CASSSMQDVADTQYF.